This is a list of T cell receptor beta chains from one sample in a study of spatial heterogeneity in lung cancer. TCRdb itself ran the 5' RACE reads through MiXCR, one entry per CDR3 protein. Of 45,000 to 55,000 distinct CDR3 sequences listed, less than 5.5% are singletons. The material sequenced was PBMCs, taken at surgery. The receptor source for this set is a male donor with early-stage non-small cell lung cancer. CDR3s include the opening cysteine and the closing phenylalanine or tryptophan. A D gene is named only where the DNA matches it firmly. Rows may omit the clone size; those that give it use once, few, many or a size class.

-	TRBJ2-5	many	TRBV20-1	TGCAGTGCTAGTGATCGACGGGGCCAAGAGACCCAGTACTTC	CSASDRRGQETQYF
-	TRBJ1-3	few	TRBV12-5	TGTGCTAGTGGACTCTCTGGAAACACCATATATTTT	CASGLSGNTIYF
-	TRBJ2-3	many	TRBV7-2	TGTGCCAGCAGCTTACCCCGCACAGATACGCAGTATTTT	CASSLPRTDTQYF
-	TRBJ2-1	many	TRBV20-1	TGCAGTGCTAGAGATCGGGCAGGAAATCCCCATGAGCAGTTCTTC	CSARDRAGNPHEQFF
TRBD1	TRBJ2-1	many	TRBV18	TGTGCCAGCTCACTTTCCGGGACAGGACTAAACAATGAGCAGTTCTTC	CASSLSGTGLNNEQFF
TRBD1	TRBJ1-5	many	TRBV20-1	TGCAGTGCTAGAGATGCCGGGACAGGGGGGCATCAGCCCCAGCATTTT	CSARDAGTGGHQPQHF
TRBD2	TRBJ2-7	-	TRBV7-9	TGTGCCAGCAGCTTCGGACTAGCGGGGCCCTACGAGCAGTACTTC	CASSFGLAGPYEQYF
-	TRBJ2-2	many	TRBV2	TGTGCCAGCAGTGAAGCGCTTCAAGGCACCGGGGAGCTGTTTTTT	CASSEALQGTGELFF
-	TRBJ2-7	-	TRBV5-1	TGCGCCAGCAGCTTGGCAATACAAAATATCTACGAGCAGTACTTC	CASSLAIQNIYEQYF
-	TRBJ2-7	many	TRBV18	TGTGCCAGCTCACCTTCTCGGAGTTCCTACGAGCAGTACTTC	CASSPSRSSYEQYF